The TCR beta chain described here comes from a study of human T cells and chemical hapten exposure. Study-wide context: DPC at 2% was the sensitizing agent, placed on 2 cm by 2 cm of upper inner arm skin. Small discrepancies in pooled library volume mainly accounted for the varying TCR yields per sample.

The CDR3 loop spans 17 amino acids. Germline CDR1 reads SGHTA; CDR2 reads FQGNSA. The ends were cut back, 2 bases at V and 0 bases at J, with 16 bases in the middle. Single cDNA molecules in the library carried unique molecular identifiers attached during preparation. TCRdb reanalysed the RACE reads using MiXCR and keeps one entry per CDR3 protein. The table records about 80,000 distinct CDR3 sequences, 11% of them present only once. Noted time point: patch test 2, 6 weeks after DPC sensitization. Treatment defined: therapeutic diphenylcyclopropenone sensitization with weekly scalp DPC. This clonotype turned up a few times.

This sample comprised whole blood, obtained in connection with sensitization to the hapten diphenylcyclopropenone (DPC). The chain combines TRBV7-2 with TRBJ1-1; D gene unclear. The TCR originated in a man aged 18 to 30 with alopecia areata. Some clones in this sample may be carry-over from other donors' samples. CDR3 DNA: TGTGCCAGCAGCTTACTTAGGAACACACTTATGAACACTGAAGCTTTCTTT. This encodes CASSLLRNTLMNTEAFF. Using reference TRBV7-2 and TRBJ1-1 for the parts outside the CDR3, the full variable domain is GAGVSQSPSNKVTEKGKDVELRCDPISGHTALYWYRQSLGQGLEFLIYFQGNSAPDKSGLPSDRFSAERTGGSVSTLTIQRTQQEDSAVYLCASSLLRNTLMNTEAFFGQGTRLTVV.